A selection of T cell receptor beta chains follows, all from one sample in a study of T cell changes during pregnancy in multiple sclerosis. The data were produced by immunoSEQ multiplex PCR, yet TCRdb's version contains in-frame clones alone and is incomplete. This sample yields about 41,000 clones, of which nearly 90% are seen a single time; over 0.55% belongs to the top ten. The sample in question was CD4+ T cells from peripheral blood mononuclear cells, obtained in the first trimester of pregnancy. The receptors stem from a female donor with multiple sclerosis, enrolled in a pregnancy study. Both conserved end residues are trimmed from each CDR3.

cdr3_length v_call cdr3_aa
14 TRBV11-2 ASSLGGRGGQETQY
9 TRBV20-1 SAGHQDTQY
14 TRBV7-2 ASSVGLREGLNEQF
8 TRBV7-8 ASGEYEQF
10 TRBV28 ASRGTGDEQY
14 TRBV5-6 ASSAYGRGSYNEQF
16 TRBV19 ASRATSGRGGSYNEQF
15 TRBV5-1 ASSWTSGSPNTGELF
14 TRBV6-1 ASSEAPGGGYNEQF
12 TRBV12-2 ASRLGGSNQPQH
13 TRBV28 ASSLYIEPPYEQY
13 TRBV30 AWSVALLRGEKLF
11 TRBV7-2 ASSDAGVYGYT
10 TRBV28 ASSLVRREQF
18 TRBV5-4 ASSRASLTSGSLTYNEQF
11 TRBV7-9 ASSLAYRETQY
14 TRBV7-8 ASSLNIAGGVDTQY
12 TRBV5-5 ASRVQGTDYGYT
11 TRBV27 ASRNRGLGEAF
12 TRBV27 ASSLWGGNEKLF